Listed here are 5 T cell receptor beta chains from one sample, sequenced in a study of T-cell reconstitution after alpha-beta-depleted transplantation in children. This sample's TCRbeta library carried unique molecular identifier barcodes. TCRdb ran MiXCR on the PCR reads and lists one entry per CDR3 protein. Of 350,000 to 450,000 distinct CDR3 sequences listed, about 20% are singletons. Sequenced material: PBMCs from the stem cell graft donor, taken from the stem cell graft. The receptors derive from a human donor who donated a stem cell graft to a child with acute myeloid leukemia.

This clonotype was recorded a few times. The V call is TRBV27, the J call TRBJ2-5; 11 bases align to TRBD2. This CDR3 comprises 15 residues. The V and J ends lost 4 bases and 3 bases, in that order; junction bases with no gene match: 4. CDR1 is MNHEY and CDR2 is SMNVEV in the germline V gene (reference sequence). This CDR3 is CASSSLGLAEETQYF. CDR3 nucleotide sequence: TGTGCCAGCAGTTCTCTGGGACTAGCGGAAGAGACCCAGTACTTC.

There are a few counts of this clonotype. J is TRBJ2-7 and V is TRBV12-3 or TRBV12-4; 10 bases are shared with TRBD2. CDR3 length: 15 residues. The V segment lost 7 bases and the J segment 5 bases; nucleotides outside the gene matches: 11. This CDR3 reads CASTSLSGRFHEQYF. The CDR3, as DNA: TGTGCCAGCACCAGTCTTAGCGGGAGGTTCCACGAGCAGTACTTC.

This clonotype was seen many times. The chain employs TRBV4-3 and TRBJ2-1; 8 nucleotides agree with TRBD1. With 0 bases clipped from V and 10 bases from J, the junction kept 8 bases outside the gene matches. The CDR3 runs to 15 residues. Per germline, CDR1 LGHNA and CDR2 YSLEER. For the CDR3, the DNA is TGCGCCAGCAGCCAAGATGTCCAGGGGGCATTGGAGCAGTTCTTC. This translates into CASSQDVQGALEQFF.

This rearrangement joins TRBV24-1 to TRBJ2-7, with TRBD1 matching 10 bases. The length of the CDR3 is 14 residues. CDR1 and CDR2 (germline): KGHDR, SFDVKD. J gave up 10 bases and V 0 bases, and 5 bases lay outside the gene matches. The CDR3, as DNA: TGTGCCACCAGTGATTTGCACGGGACAGGGGTACAGTACTTC. Its translation: CATSDLHGTGVQYF.

There are a few counts of this clonotype. This chain joins TRBV12-3 or TRBV12-4 and TRBJ1-4; no firm D call. The CDR3 contains 13 residues. Deletions cut 4 bases from V and 8 bases from J, with 11 bases between. The CDR3 region is CASSSLPQEKLFF. As DNA, the CDR3 is TGTGCCAGCAGTTCACTGCCTCAGGAAAAACTGTTTTTT.